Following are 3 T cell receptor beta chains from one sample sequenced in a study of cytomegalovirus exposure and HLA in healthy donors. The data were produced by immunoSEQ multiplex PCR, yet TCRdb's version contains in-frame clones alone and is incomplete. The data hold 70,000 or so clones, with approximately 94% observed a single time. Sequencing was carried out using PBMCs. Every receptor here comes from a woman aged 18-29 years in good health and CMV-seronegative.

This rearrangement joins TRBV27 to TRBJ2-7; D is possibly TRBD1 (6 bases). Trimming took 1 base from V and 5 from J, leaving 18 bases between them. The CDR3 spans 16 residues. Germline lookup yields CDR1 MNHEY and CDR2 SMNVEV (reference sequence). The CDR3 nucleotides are TGTGCCAGCAGTTTATTCGTCGGTAACAGGGACAACGAGCAGTACTTC. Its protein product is CASSLFVGNRDNEQYF.

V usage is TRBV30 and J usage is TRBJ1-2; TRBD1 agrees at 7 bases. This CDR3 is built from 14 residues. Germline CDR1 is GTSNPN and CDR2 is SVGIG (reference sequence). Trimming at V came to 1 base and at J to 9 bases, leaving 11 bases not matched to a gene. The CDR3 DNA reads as TGTGCCTGGAGTGAATCGGGACAGACGTTCAGCTACACCTTC. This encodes CAWSESGQTFSYTF.

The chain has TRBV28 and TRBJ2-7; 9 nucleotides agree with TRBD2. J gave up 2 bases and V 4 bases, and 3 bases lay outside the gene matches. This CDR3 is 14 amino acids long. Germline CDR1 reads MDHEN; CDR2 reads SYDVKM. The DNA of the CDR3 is TGTGCCAGCAGTTCGGCTAGCGGGACCTACGAGCAGTACTTC. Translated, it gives CASSSASGTYEQYF.